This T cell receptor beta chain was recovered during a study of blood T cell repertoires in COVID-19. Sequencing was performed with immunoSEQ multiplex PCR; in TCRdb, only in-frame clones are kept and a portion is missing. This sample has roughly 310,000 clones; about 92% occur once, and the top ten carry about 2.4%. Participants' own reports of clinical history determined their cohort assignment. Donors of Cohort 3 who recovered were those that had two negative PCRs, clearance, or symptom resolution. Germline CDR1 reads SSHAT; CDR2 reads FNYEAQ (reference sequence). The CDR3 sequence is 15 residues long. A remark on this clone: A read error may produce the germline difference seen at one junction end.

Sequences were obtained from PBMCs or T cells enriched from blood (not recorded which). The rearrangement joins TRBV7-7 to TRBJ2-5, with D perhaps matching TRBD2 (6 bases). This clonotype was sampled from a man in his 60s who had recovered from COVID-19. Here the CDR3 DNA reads TGTGCTAGCAGCTTAGCTATCGGGAGCCAAGAGACCCAGTACTTC. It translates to CASSLAIGSQETQYF.